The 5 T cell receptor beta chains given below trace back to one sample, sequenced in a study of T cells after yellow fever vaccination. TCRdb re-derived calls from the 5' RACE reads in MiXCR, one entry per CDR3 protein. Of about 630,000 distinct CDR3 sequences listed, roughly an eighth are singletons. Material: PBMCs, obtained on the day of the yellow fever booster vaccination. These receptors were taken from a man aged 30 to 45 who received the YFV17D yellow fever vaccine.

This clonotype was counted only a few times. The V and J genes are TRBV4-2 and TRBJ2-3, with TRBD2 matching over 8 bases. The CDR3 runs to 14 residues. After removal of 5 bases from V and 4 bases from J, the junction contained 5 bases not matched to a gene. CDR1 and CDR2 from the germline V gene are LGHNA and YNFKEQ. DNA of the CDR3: TGTGCCAGCAGCTCTCTAGCGGGTTCAGATACGCAGTATTTT. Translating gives CASSSLAGSDTQYF.

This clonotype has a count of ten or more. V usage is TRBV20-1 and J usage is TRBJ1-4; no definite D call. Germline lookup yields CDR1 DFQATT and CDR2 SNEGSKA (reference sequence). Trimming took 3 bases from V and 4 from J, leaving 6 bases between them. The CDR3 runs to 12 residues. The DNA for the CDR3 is TGCAGTGCTAGTGAGTTTAATGAAAAACTGTTTTTT. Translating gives CSASEFNEKLFF.

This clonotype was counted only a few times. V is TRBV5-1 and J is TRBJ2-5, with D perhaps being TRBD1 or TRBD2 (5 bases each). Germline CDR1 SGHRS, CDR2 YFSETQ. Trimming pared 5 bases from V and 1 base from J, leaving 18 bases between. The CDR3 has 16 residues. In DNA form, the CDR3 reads TGCGCCAGCAGTATAGGTGGGAGCAGGGCCCAAGAGACCCAGTACTTC. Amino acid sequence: CASSIGGSRAQETQYF.

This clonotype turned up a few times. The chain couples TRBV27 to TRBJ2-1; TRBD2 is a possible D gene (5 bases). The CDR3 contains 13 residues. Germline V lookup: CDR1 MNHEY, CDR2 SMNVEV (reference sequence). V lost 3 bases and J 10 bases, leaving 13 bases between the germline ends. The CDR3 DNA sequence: TGTGCCAGCAGTTTTGGGGAGTTGCGGGAGCAGTTCTTC. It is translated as CASSFGELREQFF.

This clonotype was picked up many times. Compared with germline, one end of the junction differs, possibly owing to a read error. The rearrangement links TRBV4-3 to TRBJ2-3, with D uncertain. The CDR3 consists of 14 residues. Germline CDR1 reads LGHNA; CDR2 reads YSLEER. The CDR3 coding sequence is TGTGCCAGCAGCCAAGAAGGAGGCACAGATACGCAGTATTTT. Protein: CASSQEGGTDTQYF.